This T cell receptor (beta chain) was identified in a study of blood T cell repertoires in COVID-19. Repertoires were generated with immunoSEQ multiplex PCR, while TCRdb's copy carries only in-frame clones and drops some. The repertoire holds under 250,000 clones, with 65% to 90% as singletons. V was shortened by 5 bases and J by 0 bases, with 12 bases between the two germline ends. The CDR3 runs to 15 residues. In germline, CDR1 is MNHEY, CDR2 SMNVEV (reference sequence). The origin of this receptor is a human donor in a cohort sampled during active COVID-19. The V call is TRBV27, the J call TRBJ2-3; D is uncertain. Sample: peripheral blood. The CDR3 reads CASSPTRISTDTQYF. CDR3 DNA sequence: TGTGCCAGCAGTCCGACCAGGATTAGCACAGATACGCAGTATTTT.